The 7 T cell receptor beta chains listed next were all sequenced from one sample in a study of T-cell reconstitution after alpha-beta-depleted transplantation in children. The TCRbeta library was prepared with unique molecular identifiers. From the PCR reads, TCRdb called clonotypes with MiXCR, one entry per CDR3 protein. This table holds 450,000 to 550,000 distinct CDR3 sequences, roughly 10% found once. Material: PBMCs, mostly from graft donor cells, obtained 180 days after TCRalphabeta/CD19-depleted stem cell transplant. The receptors come from a female patient between 2 and 15 years old who had a stem cell transplant for aplastic anemia, so the T cells may come from the graft donor.

This clonotype was seen a few times. This chain joins TRBV27 and TRBJ2-1; 7 positions match TRBD2. The CDR3 loop spans 15 amino acids. The V gene's germline CDR1 is MNHEY and CDR2 SMNVEV (reference sequence). After removal of 4 bases from V and 4 bases from J, the junction contained 7 bases not matched to a gene. The chain's CDR3 is CASSSGLGGYNEQFF. In DNA form, the CDR3 reads TGTGCCAGCAGTTCCGGACTAGGTGGATACAATGAGCAGTTCTTC.

This sequence joins TRBV6-5 and TRBJ2-2; no clear D gene. CDR3 length equals 15 residues. V dropped 0 bases and J dropped 4 bases, with 9 bases sitting between them. The V gene's germline CDR1 is MNHEY and CDR2 SVGAGI. The CDR3 loop reads CASSYSIGVTGELFF. CDR3 sequence (DNA): TGTGCCAGCAGTTACTCGATTGGGGTCACCGGGGAGCTGTTTTTT.

J is TRBJ2-7 and V is TRBV29-1; D is perhaps TRBD1 (6 bases). The CDR3 is 12 amino acids. Germline lookup yields CDR1 SQVTM and CDR2 ANQGSEA. Trimming removed 4 bases from V and 5 bases from J, with 12 bases in between. As DNA, the CDR3 is TGCAGCGTTGTAACAGGGCTACACGAGCAGTACGTC. Protein product: CSVVTGLHEQYV.

This clonotype was seen many times. This rearrangement joins TRBV28 to TRBJ2-1; the match to TRBD2 covers 10 bases. Germline V lookup: CDR1 MDHEN, CDR2 SYDVKM. V shed 5 bases and J 7 bases; nucleotides not matched to a gene: 11. The CDR3 has 16 amino acids. CDR3 protein: CASSPLAGVFINEQFF. CDR3 in DNA: TGTGCCAGCAGTCCGCTAGCGGGAGTCTTTATAAATGAGCAGTTCTTC. The full variable domain, in which reference TRBV28 and TRBJ2-1 provide the parts outside the CDR3, is DVKVTQSSRYLVKRTGEKVFLECVQDMDHENMFWYRQDPGLGLRLIYFSYDVKMKEKGDIPEGYSVSREKKERFSLILESASTNQTSMYLCASSPLAGVFINEQFFGPGTRLTVL.

This clonotype was counted a few times. This chain connects TRBV7-3 to TRBJ2-1, with D perhaps TRBD1 (5 bases). Trimming removed 2 bases from V and 5 bases from J, with 13 bases in between. Per the germline V gene, CDR1 is SGHTA and CDR2 is FQGTGA. The CDR3 sequence is 15 residues long. In nucleotides, the CDR3 is TGTGCCAGCAGCTTATTTGGCGCAGGGAACAATGAGCAGTTCTTC. Encoded protein: CASSLFGAGNNEQFF.

The rearrangement links TRBV7-9 to TRBJ1-1; 8 bases line up with TRBD1. The CDR3 is made up of 15 amino acids. V lost 3 bases and J lost 7; bases outside the gene matches: 10. Germline V CDR1 and CDR2: SEHNR, FQNEAQ (reference sequence). The CDR3 sequence is CASSFPRTGQNEAFF. CDR3 DNA sequence: TGTGCCAGCAGCTTTCCCCGGACAGGGCAGAATGAAGCTTTCTTT. The variable domain in full, with the rest retrieved from reference TRBV7-9 and TRBJ1-1, is DTGVSQNPRHKITKRGQNVTFRCDPISEHNRLYWYRQTLGQGPEFLTYFQNEAQLEKSRLLSDRFSAERPKGSFSTLEIQRTEQGDSAMYLCASSFPRTGQNEAFFGQGTRLTVV.

This clonotype turned up a few times. The CDR3, as DNA: TGTGCCAGCAGTTTATTGGGGGGGTGGCACGAGCAGTACTTC. This sequence encodes CASSLLGGWHEQYF. The rearrangement links TRBV27 to TRBJ2-7; 7 nucleotides agree with TRBD2. V shed 1 base, J shed 5 bases, and the junction held 5 bases outside the gene matches. Germline assignment: CDR1 MNHEY and CDR2 SMNVEV (reference sequence). This CDR3 has 14 amino acids.